This T cell receptor beta chain was observed in a study of cytomegalovirus exposure and HLA in healthy donors. Findings and limits, study-wide: Associated with HLA alleles at 0.05 false discovery rate in a later analysis were over 15,000 TCR beta sequences.

Comment on this clone: Its cognate antigen is unknown.

While unrecorded immune exposures were likely, the donors were nominally healthy when sampled. Primers included in the PCR were 60 Vbeta and 13 Jbeta primers. Assay used: immunoSEQ multiplex PCR; TCRdb lists only in-frame clones, some missing. The sample lists under 200,000 clones, approximately 70% occurring once. The CDR3 contains 14 residues. V was clipped by 0 bases and J by 1 base, with 7 bases between them. CDR1 is SGHTS and CDR2 is YDEGEE in the germline V gene. The rearrangement joins TRBV5-8 to TRBJ1-1; D call uncertain. Sequenced input: PBMCs. This clonotype originated in a woman aged 25-40 years in good health and CMV-seronegative. In DNA, the CDR3 is TGTGCCAGCAGCTTGGCGAGGCGGAACACTGAAGCTTTCTTT. Protein sequence: CASSLARRNTEAFF.